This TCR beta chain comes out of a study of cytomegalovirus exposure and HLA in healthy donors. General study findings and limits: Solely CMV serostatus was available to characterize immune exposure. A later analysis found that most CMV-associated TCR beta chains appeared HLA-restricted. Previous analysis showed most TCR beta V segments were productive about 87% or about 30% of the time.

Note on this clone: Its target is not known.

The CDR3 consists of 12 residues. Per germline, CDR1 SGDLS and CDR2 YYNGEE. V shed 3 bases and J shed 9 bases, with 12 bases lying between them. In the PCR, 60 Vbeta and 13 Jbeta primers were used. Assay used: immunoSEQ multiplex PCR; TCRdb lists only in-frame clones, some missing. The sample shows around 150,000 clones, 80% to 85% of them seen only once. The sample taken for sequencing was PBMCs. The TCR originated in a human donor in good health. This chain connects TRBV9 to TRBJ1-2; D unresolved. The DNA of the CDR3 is TGTGCCAGCAGCGCCCCTAGTTTGAGCTACACCTTC. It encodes CASSAPSLSYTF.